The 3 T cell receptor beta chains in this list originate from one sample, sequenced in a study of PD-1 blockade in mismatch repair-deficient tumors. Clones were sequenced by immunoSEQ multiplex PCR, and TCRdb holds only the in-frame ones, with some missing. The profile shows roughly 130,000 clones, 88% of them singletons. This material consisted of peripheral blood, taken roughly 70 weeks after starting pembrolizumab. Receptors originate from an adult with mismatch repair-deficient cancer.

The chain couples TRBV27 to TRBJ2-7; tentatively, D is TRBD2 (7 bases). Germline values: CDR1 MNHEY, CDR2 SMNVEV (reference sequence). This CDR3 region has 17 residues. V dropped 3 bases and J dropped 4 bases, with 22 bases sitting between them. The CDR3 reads CASSLLGGGGGVYEQYF. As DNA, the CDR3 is TGTGCCAGCAGTTTGCTTGGGGGAGGGGGAGGGGTTTACGAGCAGTACTTC.

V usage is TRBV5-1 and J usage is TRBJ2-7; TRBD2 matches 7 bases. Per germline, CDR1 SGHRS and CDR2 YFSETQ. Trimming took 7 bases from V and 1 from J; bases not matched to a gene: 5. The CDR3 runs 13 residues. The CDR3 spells CASGLGSSYEQYF. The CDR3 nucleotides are TGCGCCAGCGGACTAGGGTCATCCTACGAGCAGTACTTC. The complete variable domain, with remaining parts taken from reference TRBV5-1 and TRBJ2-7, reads KAGVTQTPRYLIKTRGQQVTLSCSPISGHRSVSWYQQTPGQGLQFLFEYFSETQRNKGNFPGRFSGRQFSNSRSEMNVSTLELGDSALYLCASGLGSSYEQYFGPGTRLTVT.

In DNA form, the CDR3 reads TGTGCCAGCAGCTTAGGGTGGACAGGGGGCAACACCGGGGAGCTGTTTTTT. Amino acid sequence: CASSLGWTGGNTGELFF. V gene TRBV11-2 combines with J gene TRBJ2-2; 11 positions agree with TRBD1. V gave up 1 base and J gave up 2 bases; unmatched junction bases: 3. The CDR3 spans 17 residues. Germline CDR1 reads SGHAT; CDR2 reads FQNNGV. Full variable domain (rest looked up from reference TRBV11-2 and TRBJ2-2): EAGVAQSPRYKIIEKRQSVAFWCNPISGHATLYWYQQILGQGPKLLIQFQNNGVVDDSQLPKDRFSAERLKGVDSTLKIQPAKLEDSAVYLCASSLGWTGGNTGELFFGEGSRLTVL.